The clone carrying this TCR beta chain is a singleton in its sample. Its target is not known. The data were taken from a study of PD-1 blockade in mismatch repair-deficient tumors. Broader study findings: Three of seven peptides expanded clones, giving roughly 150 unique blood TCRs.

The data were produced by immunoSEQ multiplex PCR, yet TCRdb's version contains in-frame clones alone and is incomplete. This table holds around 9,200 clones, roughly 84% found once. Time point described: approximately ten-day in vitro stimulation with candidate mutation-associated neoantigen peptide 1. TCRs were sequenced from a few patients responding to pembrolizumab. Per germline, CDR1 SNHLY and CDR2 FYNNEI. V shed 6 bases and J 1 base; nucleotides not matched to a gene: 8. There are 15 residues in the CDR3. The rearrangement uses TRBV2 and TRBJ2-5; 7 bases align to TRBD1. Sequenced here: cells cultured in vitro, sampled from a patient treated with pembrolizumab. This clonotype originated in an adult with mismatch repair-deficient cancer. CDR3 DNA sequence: TGTGCCAGCAGCTTCGGGACAGCATTCCAAGAGACCCAGTACTTC. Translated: CASSFGTAFQETQYF.